The clone carrying this T cell receptor (beta chain) was seen at least ten times. What it recognizes is unknown. The data are from a study of Graves' ophthalmopathy and Graves' hyperthyroidism. Turning to the study itself: Samples of peripheral blood were obtained at initial diagnosis, prior to treatment of any kind.

The CDR3 loop spans 16 amino acids. V was cut by 2 bases and J by 9 bases, with 17 bases left in between. Study-level results: Ophthalmopathy progression was predicted with 55% to 71% sensitivity and about 72% specificity. Discriminating ophthalmopathy from stable hyperthyroidism, a 13-signature model attained a sensitivity of 85% to 90% and a specificity of around 83%. Blood also harbored most expanded thyroid clonotypes above 0.001 frequency.

TCR beta CDR3 regions were amplified from RNA transcripts. Scientists carried out first-round RT-PCR using HTBI primers and then a second-round multiplex PCR. TCRdb reanalysed the multiplex PCR reads using MiXCR and keeps one entry per CDR3 protein. The sample carries 400,000 or so distinct CDR3 sequences, 15% to 17% recorded once. This sequence originates from a woman younger than 30 with stable Graves' hyperthyroidism. Sequencing was carried out using peripheral blood. The chain employs TRBV12-3 or TRBV12-4 and TRBJ1-6; unclear D gene. The CDR3 spells CASSLNVAGVGSPLHF. The DNA for the CDR3 is TGTGCCAGCAGTTTAAATGTTGCAGGAGTGGGTTCACCCCTCCACTTT.